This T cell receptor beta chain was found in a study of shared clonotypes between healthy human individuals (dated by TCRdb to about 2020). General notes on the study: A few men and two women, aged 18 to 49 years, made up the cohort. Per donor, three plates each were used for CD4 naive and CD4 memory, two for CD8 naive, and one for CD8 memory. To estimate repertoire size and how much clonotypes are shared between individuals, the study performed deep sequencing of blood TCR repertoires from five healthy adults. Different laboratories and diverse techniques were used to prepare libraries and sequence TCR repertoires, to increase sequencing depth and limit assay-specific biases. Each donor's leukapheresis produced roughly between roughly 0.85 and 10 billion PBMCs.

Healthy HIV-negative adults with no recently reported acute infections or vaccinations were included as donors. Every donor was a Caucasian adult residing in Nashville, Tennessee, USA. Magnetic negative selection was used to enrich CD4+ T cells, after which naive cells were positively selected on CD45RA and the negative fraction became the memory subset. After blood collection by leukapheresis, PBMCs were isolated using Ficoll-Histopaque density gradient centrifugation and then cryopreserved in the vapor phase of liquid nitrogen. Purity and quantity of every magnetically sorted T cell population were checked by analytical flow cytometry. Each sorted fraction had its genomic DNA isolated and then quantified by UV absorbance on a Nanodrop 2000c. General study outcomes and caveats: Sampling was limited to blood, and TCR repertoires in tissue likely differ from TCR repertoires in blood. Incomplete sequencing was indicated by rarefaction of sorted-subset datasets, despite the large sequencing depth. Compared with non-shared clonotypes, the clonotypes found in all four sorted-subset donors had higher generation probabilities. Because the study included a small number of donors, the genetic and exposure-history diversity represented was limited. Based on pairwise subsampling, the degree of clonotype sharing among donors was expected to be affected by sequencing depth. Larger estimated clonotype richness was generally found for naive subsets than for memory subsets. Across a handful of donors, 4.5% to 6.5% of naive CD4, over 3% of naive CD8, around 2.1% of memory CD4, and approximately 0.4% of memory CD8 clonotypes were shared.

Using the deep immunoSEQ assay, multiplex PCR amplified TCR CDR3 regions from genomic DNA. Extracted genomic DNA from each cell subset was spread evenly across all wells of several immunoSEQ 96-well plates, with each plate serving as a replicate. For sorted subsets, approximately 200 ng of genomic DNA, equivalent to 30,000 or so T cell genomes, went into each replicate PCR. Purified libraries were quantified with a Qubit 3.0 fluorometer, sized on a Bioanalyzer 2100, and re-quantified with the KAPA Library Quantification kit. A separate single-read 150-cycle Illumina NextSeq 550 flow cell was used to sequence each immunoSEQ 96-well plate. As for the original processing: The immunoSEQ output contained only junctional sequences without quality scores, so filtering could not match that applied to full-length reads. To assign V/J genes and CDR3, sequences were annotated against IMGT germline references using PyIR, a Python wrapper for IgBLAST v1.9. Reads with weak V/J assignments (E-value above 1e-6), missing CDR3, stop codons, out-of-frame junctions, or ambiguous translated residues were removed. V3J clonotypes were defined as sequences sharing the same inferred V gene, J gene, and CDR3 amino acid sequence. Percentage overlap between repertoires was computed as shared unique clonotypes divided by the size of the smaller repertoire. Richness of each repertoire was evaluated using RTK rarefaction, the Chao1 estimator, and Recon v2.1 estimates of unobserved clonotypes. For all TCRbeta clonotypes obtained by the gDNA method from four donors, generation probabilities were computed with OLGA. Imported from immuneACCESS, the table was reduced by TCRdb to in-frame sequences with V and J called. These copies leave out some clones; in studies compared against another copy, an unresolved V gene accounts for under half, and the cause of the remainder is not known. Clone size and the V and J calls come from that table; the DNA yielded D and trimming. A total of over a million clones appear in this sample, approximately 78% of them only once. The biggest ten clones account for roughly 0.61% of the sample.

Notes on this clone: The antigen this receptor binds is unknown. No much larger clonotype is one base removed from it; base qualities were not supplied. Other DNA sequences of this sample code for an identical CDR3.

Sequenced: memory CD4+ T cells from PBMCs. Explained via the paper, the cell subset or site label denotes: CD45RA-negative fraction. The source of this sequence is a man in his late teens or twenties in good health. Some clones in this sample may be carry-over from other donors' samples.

Here the CDR3 is given as CASSLLANTGELFF. At the DNA level, the sequence is TGCGCCAGCAGCCTTTTAGCCAACACCGGGGAGCTGTTTTTT. The rearrangement joined TRBV5-1 to TRBJ2-2; the D gene cannot be named for sure. CDR1 SGHRS and CDR2 YFSETQ were looked up in the germline V gene. Trimming removed 4 bases from V and 2 bases from J, leaving 9 bases between the germline ends. Including the terminal cysteine and phenylalanine, the CDR3 comprises 14 residues. This entry keeps only the CDR3 DNA: 42 bases, framed from base 1.